This is a list of T cell receptor beta chains from one sample in a study of shared clonotypes between healthy human individuals. Sequenced by immunoSEQ multiplex PCR; TCRdb stores in-frame clones only, minus some. The sample has 650,000 to 800,000 clones, over 60% seen once. Sequencing input: memory CD4+ T cells sorted from blood. These receptors originate from a woman in her 30s in good health. CDR3s leave out the opening cysteine and the closing phenylalanine or tryptophan. A D gene is named only where the DNA matches it firmly.

TRBD2,TRBV6-7,ASSYSNGIAGMHNEQF
TRBD1,TRBV9,ASSVATGDPGNTIY
.,TRBV5-1,ASSLGDRDLGEQF
.,TRBV19,ASSIRTGNAEAF
.,TRBV7-8,ASSLGQGDFYEQY
TRBD1,TRBV5-1,ASSPLDRGLIDEQY
TRBD2,TRBV28,ASTPPSGRNDGGTDTQY
.,TRBV15,ATSRDSSNWAWGWNEQF
.,TRBV4-1,ASSPATGSDKNIQY
.,TRBV6-4,ASSPGLGGPDTQY
TRBD2,TRBV7-8,ASSLGREGTDTQY
.,TRBV10-3,AINPGSGPTDTQY
.,TRBV11-3,ASGTGNTGELF
.,TRBV6-1,ATGQRYEQY
TRBD2,TRBV19,ASSMVLAGGSGANVLT
.,TRBV18,AGGTEPSYGYT
TRBD1,TRBV7-8,ASRLTPGGATQY
TRBD1,TRBV25-1,ASSGARTGQGNTIY
.,TRBV5-4,ASSSGGQTYEQY
.,TRBV10-3,AIGPEGDNYGYT
.,TRBV27,ASSSRGGWTDTQY
TRBD2,TRBV4-1,ASSQGGLAGVRSNEQF
.,TRBV4-2,ASSSWSTGNSEQY
TRBD1,TRBV2,ASRETGATEAF
.,TRBV18,ASSPPTTGPYYGYT